This section outlines one T cell receptor beta chain sequence together with its context. Libraries were prepared by immunoSEQ multiplex PCR; TCRdb keeps only in-frame clonotypes and omits some of them. The table shows over a million clones, with around 98% occurring only once. The data derive from a study of shared clonotypes between healthy human individuals. The CDR3 loop spans 14 amino acids. Germline trimming cut 7 bases from V and 3 bases from J; bases unmatched to any gene: 8. The germline V gene encodes CDR1 MDHEN and CDR2 SYDVKM. The source of this sequence is a man aged 25-45 years in good health. The specimen was naive CD4+ T cells sorted from blood. Subset in this sample: CD45RA+ positively selected. The chain combines TRBV28 with TRBJ2-7; TRBD2 matches 8 bases. The CDR3: CASTGRAEIYEQYF. CDR3 nucleotides: TGTGCCAGCACCGGGAGGGCGGAGATCTACGAGCAGTACTTC.